This entry features one T cell receptor beta chain sequence. The entry originates in a study of blood T cell repertoires in COVID-19. Background on the study: COVID-19 samples, acute and convalescent, were from the United States, Italy and Spain.

The germline gives CDR1 DFQATT, CDR2 SNEGSKA (reference sequence). Trimming cost V 7 bases and J 4 bases, with 8 bases left between them. The CDR3 covers 11 residues. Sequencing used immunoSEQ multiplex PCR; TCRdb keeps in-frame clones, though not all of them. Among about 190,000 clones listed, about four fifths were seen once. Sequenced material: peripheral blood. The TCR comes from an older woman with COVID-19, enrolled during active disease. The chain combines TRBV20-1 with TRBJ1-3; D is ambiguous. The CDR3 sequence is CSVSAGNTIYF. The CDR3 DNA reads TGCAGTGTGAGTGCCGGAAACACCATATATTTT.